What follows are 25 T cell receptor beta chains derived from one specimen sequenced in a study of CD8+ T cells in alopecia areata. Extracted RNA was reverse transcribed, and the resulting cDNA served as sequencing template. Some clones are missing from TCRdb's copy, which holds only in-frame ones; the method was immunoSEQ multiplex PCR. The sample consists of roughly 40,000 clones, 92% of them appearing once. Treatment meaning: oral pan-JAK inhibitor, 5-10 mg twice daily. The sample consisted of CD8+ T cells sorted from blood, taken at week 24, from a patient treated with tofacitinib. Receptors were obtained from a human donor with alopecia areata.

This chain uses TRBV6-1 with TRBJ2-2; a possible D gene is TRBD1 (5 bases). Germline assignment: CDR1 MNHNS and CDR2 SASEGT. V shed 7 bases and J shed 4 bases, with 16 bases lying between them. The CDR3 loop spans 15 amino acids. CDR3 in DNA: TGTGCCAGCACCGGATGGGGCACACTCACCGGGGAGCTGTTTTTT. Protein product: CASTGWGTLTGELFF.

This clone was observed once. This chain uses TRBV7-2 with TRBJ1-2; TRBD1 might be the D (6 bases). The CDR3 runs to 13 residues. V lost 5 bases to trimming and J lost 7 bases, with 14 bases between them. CDR1 is SGHTA, CDR2 FQGNSA, per germline. The CDR3, as DNA: TGTGCCAGCAGCGAAGGGGGTCTGGGTGGCTACACCTTC. This encodes CASSEGGLGGYTF.

The J gene is TRBJ2-7, the V gene TRBV11-3, with 7 bases identical to TRBD2. In germline, CDR1 is SGHNT, CDR2 YENEEA. The CDR3 covers 17 residues. V was clipped by 4 bases and J by 2 bases; unmatched bases: 14. CDR3: CASSSRGGGGSAYEQYF. CDR3 DNA sequence: TGTGCCAGCAGCTCCCGGGGCGGCGGGGGATCCGCCTACGAGCAGTACTTC.

The V call is TRBV2, the J call TRBJ2-7; 9 nucleotides match TRBD1. Germline CDR1 reads SNHLY; CDR2 reads FYNNEI. V lost 2 bases and J lost 5; bases outside the gene matches: 7. This CDR3 has 15 residues. The CDR3 region has the DNA TGTGCCAGCAGTGAATGGACAGGGGAAGTCGACGAGCAGTACTTC. Protein: CASSEWTGEVDEQYF. The full variable domain, rest sourced from reference TRBV2 and TRBJ2-7, is EPEVTQTPSHQVTQMGQEVILRCVPISNHLYFYWYRQILGQKVEFLVSFYNNEISEKSEIFDDQFSVERPDGSNFTLKIRSTKLEDSAMYFCASSEWTGEVDEQYFGPGTRLTVT.

This clone was found a few times. The chain's CDR3 is CATPGQDRTDTQYF. The DNA for the CDR3 is TGTGCCACCCCGGGACAGGACCGCACAGATACGCAGTATTTT. The V gene is TRBV5-8, the J gene TRBJ2-3; TRBD1 agrees at 8 bases. The ends lost 9 bases at V and 1 base at J; junction bases unmatched: 7. The CDR3 is 14 amino acids. Germline V CDR1 and CDR2: SGHTS, YDEGEE.

This clone was picked up one time. The rearrangement links TRBV7-9 to TRBJ2-5; the D gene could be TRBD1 or TRBD2 (5 bases each). V lost 0 bases and J lost 3, with 14 bases in between. Germline V CDR1 and CDR2: SEHNR, FQNEAQ (reference sequence). The CDR3 spans 16 residues. The CDR3 region has the DNA TGTGCCAGCAGCTTAGCGGCGAGAGGGGCCAAAGAGACCCAGTACTTC. It translates to CASSLAARGAKETQYF.

This rearrangement joins TRBV7-9 to TRBJ1-5; D unclear. There are 15 residues in the CDR3. Germline-derived CDR1 and CDR2 are SEHNR and FQNEAQ (reference sequence). V lost 5 bases to trimming and J lost 7 bases, with 18 bases between them. CDR3 sequence: CASSPSGEGTQPQHF. The CDR3 coding sequence is TGTGCCAGCAGCCCGAGTGGGGAGGGCACCCAGCCCCAGCATTTT.

J is TRBJ2-3 and V is TRBV7-9, with 8 bases matching TRBD2. Germline-derived CDR1 and CDR2 are SEHNR and FQNEAQ (reference sequence). V dropped 4 bases and J dropped 2; count of bases not matched to a gene: 5. The CDR3 has 15 residues. The CDR3 protein is CASSSSGRFTDTQYF. In DNA, the CDR3 is TGTGCCAGCAGCTCTAGCGGGCGGTTCACAGATACGCAGTATTTT. The entire variable domain, with the rest obtained from reference TRBV7-9 and TRBJ2-3, is as follows: DTGVSQNPRHKITKRGQNVTFRCDPISEHNRLYWYRQTLGQGPEFLTYFQNEAQLEKSRLLSDRFSAERPKGSFSTLEIQRTEQGDSAMYLCASSSSGRFTDTQYFGPGTRLTVL.

The chain employs TRBV9 and TRBJ2-1, with 8 bases that match TRBD2. This CDR3 comprises 15 residues. Germline V gene lookup returns CDR1 SGDLS and CDR2 YYNGEE. The junction had 7 bases not matched to a gene; V was cut back by 5 bases and J by 3 bases. Here the CDR3 DNA reads TGTGCCAGCAGTTTTGGTAGCGGGGTCTACAATGAGCAGTTCTTC. Translated, it gives CASSFGSGVYNEQFF.

The chain is built from TRBV12-5 and TRBJ2-5; no definite D call. V was pared by 4 bases and J by 5 bases, with 17 bases between. This CDR3 has 15 residues. CDR1 and CDR2 from the germline V gene are LGHNT and FRNRAP. The CDR3 DNA reads as TGTGCTAGTGGTTCGGGTACGAGGTTGTCGGAGACCCAGTACTTC. Amino acid sequence: CASGSGTRLSETQYF. The entire variable domain, with the rest obtained from reference TRBV12-5 and TRBJ2-5, is as follows: DARVTQTPRHKVTEMGQEVTMRCQPILGHNTVFWYRQTMMQGLELLAYFRNRAPLDDSGMPKDRFSAEMPDATLATLKIQPSEPRDSAVYFCASGSGTRLSETQYFGPGTRLLVL.

This clone is a singleton in its sample. The chain combines TRBV7-2 with TRBJ1-1, with 9 bases lining up with TRBD1. Trimming cost V 1 base and J 1 base; bases outside gene matches: 1. CDR3 length: 15 amino acids. Germline values: CDR1 SGHTA, CDR2 FQGNSA. The CDR3 region is CASSLGGQGNTEAFF. The CDR3 DNA is TGTGCCAGCAGCTTAGGGGGACAGGGGAACACTGAAGCTTTCTTT. The whole variable domain, filled in from reference TRBV7-2 and TRBJ1-1, reads GAGVSQSPSNKVTEKGKDVELRCDPISGHTALYWYRQSLGQGLEFLIYFQGNSAPDKSGLPSDRFSAERTGGSVSTLTIQRTQQEDSAVYLCASSLGGQGNTEAFFGQGTRLTVV.

Only one count was recorded for this clone. V gene TRBV29-1 combines with J gene TRBJ2-5; D is possibly TRBD1 (5 bases). Matching the DNA end better, TRBJ2-7 makes the J call doubtful. The CDR3 totals 13 residues. Germline CDR1 reads SQVTM; CDR2 reads ANQGSEA. In DNA form, the CDR3 reads TGCAGCGTGGCGAGCCAGGGCGACTACGAGCAGTACTTC. Translated, it gives CSVASQGDYEQYF.

This chain joins TRBV29-1 and TRBJ2-7; the D gene is possibly TRBD1 (7 bases). The CDR3 sequence is 15 residues long. V was pared by 6 bases and J by 2 bases, with 20 bases between. CDR1 and CDR2 from the germline V gene are SQVTM and ANQGSEA. The CDR3 reads CSVLRGTAGTYEQYF. CDR3 nucleotides: TGCAGCGTCCTCCGGGGGACAGCCGGGACCTACGAGCAGTACTTC.

This clone was found once. The V call is TRBV19, the J call TRBJ2-7; 9 bases are shared with TRBD1. CDR1 is LNHDA and CDR2 is SQIVND in the germline V gene (reference sequence). The CDR3 runs 12 residues. V was clipped by 7 bases and J by 6 bases; unmatched bases: 4. CDR3 coding DNA: TGTGCCAGTATGGGACAGGGTATCGAGCAGTACTTC. This sequence encodes CASMGQGIEQYF. Based on the CDR3 plus reference TRBV19 and TRBJ2-7, the full variable domain is DGGITQSPKYLFRKEGQNVTLSCEQNLNHDAMYWYRQDPGQGLRLIYYSQIVNDFQKGDIAEGYSVSREKKESFPLTVTSAQKNPTAFYLCASMGQGIEQYFGPGTRLTVT.

J is TRBJ2-7 and V is TRBV7-9, with D perhaps TRBD2 (6 bases). The germline CDR1 and CDR2 sequences are SEHNR and FQNEAQ (reference sequence). V gave up 5 bases and J gave up 5 bases, with 10 bases separating them. The CDR3 extends over 12 amino acids. CDR3 in DNA: TGTGCCAGCAGCCAACAGCGGGACGAGCAGTACTTC. It is translated as CASSQQRDEQYF.

The gene calls are TRBV27 and TRBJ2-1; maybe TRBD2 (6 bases). V was pared by 8 bases and J by 2 bases, with 10 bases between. Germline V CDR1 and CDR2: MNHEY, SMNVEV (reference sequence). The CDR3 has 13 amino acids. This CDR3 is CASGAGTYNEQFF. The CDR3 nucleotides are TGTGCCAGCGGGGCGGGGACCTACAATGAGCAGTTCTTC.

CDR3 loop: CASSPPAGGLDTEAFF. As DNA, the CDR3 is TGTGCCAGCTCACCACCGGCAGGGGGATTGGACACTGAAGCTTTCTTT. J is TRBJ1-1 and V is TRBV18, with TRBD1 matching over 7 bases. The CDR3 consists of 16 residues. V dropped 0 bases and J dropped 3; count of bases not matched to a gene: 7. Germline V gene lookup returns CDR1 KGHSH and CDR2 LQKENI.

V usage is TRBV19 and J usage is TRBJ2-1; D gene ambiguous. V was shortened by 1 base and J by 0 bases, with 7 bases between the two germline ends. The CDR3 spans 15 residues. Germline CDR1 reads LNHDA; CDR2 reads SQIVND (reference sequence). The CDR3 here is CASSIVSNSYNEQFF. CDR3 in DNA: TGTGCCAGTAGTATAGTTAGCAACTCCTACAATGAGCAGTTCTTC.

This chain links TRBV21-1 with TRBJ2-2; TRBD2 is the table's D call, not checked against the DNA. TRBV21-1 is deemed a pseudogene. CDR3 length equals 15 residues. This CDR3 is CASSKRCLWFGELFF. Here the CDR3 DNA reads TGTGCCAGCAGCAAGCGCTGCCTCTGGTTTGGGGAGCTGTTTTTT.

The chain combines TRBV23-1 with TRBJ1-5; 7 positions agree with TRBD1. TRBV23-1 is placed among ORFs of uncertain function. The CDR3 length is 16 residues. The J segment lost 4 bases and the V segment lost 6 bases, leaving 12 bases of the junction unmatched. Here the CDR3 DNA reads TGCGCCAGCAGACCGGGACAGCCCCCTCCGAATCAGCCCCAGCATTTT. It specifies CASRPGQPPPNQPQHF.

The rearrangement links TRBV27 to TRBJ2-3; 10 bases map to TRBD2. The CDR3 runs 18 residues. Germline loops: CDR1 MNHEY, CDR2 SMNVEV (reference sequence). V shed 2 bases, J shed 3 bases, and the junction held 11 bases outside the gene matches. The CDR3 is CASSLRFPSGGLTDTQYF. In DNA form, the CDR3 reads TGTGCCAGCAGTTTAAGGTTTCCTAGCGGGGGCTTAACAGATACGCAGTATTTT.

This rearrangement joins TRBV29-1 to TRBJ2-7, with a possible D match to TRBD2 (6 bases). V was cut by 0 bases and J by 0 bases, with 9 bases left in between. Germline V gene data show CDR1 as SQVTM and CDR2 as ANQGSEA. The CDR3 length is 14 residues. CDR3 amino acids: CSVEDGGSSYEQYF. The CDR3 DNA reads as TGCAGCGTTGAAGACGGGGGAAGCTCCTACGAGCAGTACTTC.

The CDR3 sequence: CASSLGWGLAGVQHGEQFF. CDR3 nucleotide sequence: TGTGCCAGCAGTTTAGGGTGGGGACTAGCGGGGGTCCAGCATGGTGAGCAGTTCTTC. This chain joins TRBV27 and TRBJ2-1, with TRBD2 identical over 14 bases. The germline CDR1 and CDR2 sequences are MNHEY and SMNVEV (reference sequence). Losses at the gene ends were 2 bases for V and 9 bases for J; bases not matched to a gene: 15. The length of the CDR3 is 19 residues.

J is TRBJ2-5 and V is TRBV2; D is possibly TRBD1 or TRBD2 (5 bases each). The end of the DNA is better explained by TRBJ2-7, so the J call may be wrong. This CDR3 has 15 residues. The V gene's germline CDR1 is SNHLY and CDR2 FYNNEI. The CDR3 loop is CASSEARDGSYEQYF. Written as DNA, the CDR3 is TGTGCCAGCAGTGAAGCCCGGGACGGCTCCTACGAGCAGTACTTC.

This chain joins TRBV30 and TRBJ2-7; either TRBD1 or TRBD2 may fit D (5 bases each). This CDR3 has 13 residues. Germline V lookup: CDR1 GTSNPN, CDR2 SVGIG (reference sequence). Trimming took 1 base from V and 2 from J, leaving 9 bases between them. The chain's CDR3 is CAWSGGNAYEQYF. CDR3 sequence (DNA): TGTGCCTGGAGTGGGGGGAATGCCTACGAGCAGTACTTC.